This TCR beta chain was retrieved from a study of blood T cell repertoires in COVID-19. The protocol was immunoSEQ multiplex PCR, while the TCRdb copy is restricted to in-frame clones and leaves out a portion. The sample consists of roughly 360,000 clones, approximately 88% of them appearing once. The V gene's germline CDR1 is SGHRS and CDR2 YFSETQ. Trimming took 0 bases from V and 3 from J; bases not matched to a gene: 5. The CDR3 spans 16 residues. The age range of participants was about 18 to 95 years, with residence in fewer than 25 US areas. This sequence was found in a woman under 40 with acute COVID-19. Sequenced: PBMCs or T cells enriched from blood (not recorded which). The chain carries TRBV5-1 and TRBJ2-2, with 7 bases lining up with TRBD1. The CDR3 region is CASSLGQGPDTGELFF. CDR3 sequence (DNA): TGCGCCAGCAGCTTGGGACAGGGACCCGACACCGGGGAGCTGTTTTTT.